Given below is one T cell receptor beta chain in context. This CDR3 comprises 14 residues. V lost 0 bases and J lost 4, with 9 bases in between. The germline CDR1 and CDR2 sequences are LGHDT and YNNKEL (reference sequence). Patients at the Seattle site were enrolled during active infection and followed longitudinally. In the source study's methods: It was from reference gene primer amplification that nucleated cell counts were estimated. Some clones are missing from TCRdb's copy, which holds only in-frame ones; the method was immunoSEQ multiplex PCR. The DNA was the basis for D and trimming; V, J and clone size are from that table. The sample lists some 390,000 clones, 87% occurring once. The entry originates in a study of blood T cell repertoires in COVID-19. Study details: Acute and convalescent COVID-19 samples came from the United States, Italy and Spain. In each case, the material was cDNA or gDNA derived from T cells, B-cell-depleted T cells, or PBMCs.

The chain couples TRBV3-1 (or the pseudogene TRBV3-2) to TRBJ1-2; possible D gene TRBD1, 6 bases. Sequenced material: peripheral blood. This clonotype originated in a woman between 55 and 75 years old with COVID-19, enrolled during active disease. The CDR3 spells CASSQDHRVYGYTF. DNA of the CDR3: TGTGCCAGCAGCCAAGATCACAGGGTCTATGGCTACACCTTC.